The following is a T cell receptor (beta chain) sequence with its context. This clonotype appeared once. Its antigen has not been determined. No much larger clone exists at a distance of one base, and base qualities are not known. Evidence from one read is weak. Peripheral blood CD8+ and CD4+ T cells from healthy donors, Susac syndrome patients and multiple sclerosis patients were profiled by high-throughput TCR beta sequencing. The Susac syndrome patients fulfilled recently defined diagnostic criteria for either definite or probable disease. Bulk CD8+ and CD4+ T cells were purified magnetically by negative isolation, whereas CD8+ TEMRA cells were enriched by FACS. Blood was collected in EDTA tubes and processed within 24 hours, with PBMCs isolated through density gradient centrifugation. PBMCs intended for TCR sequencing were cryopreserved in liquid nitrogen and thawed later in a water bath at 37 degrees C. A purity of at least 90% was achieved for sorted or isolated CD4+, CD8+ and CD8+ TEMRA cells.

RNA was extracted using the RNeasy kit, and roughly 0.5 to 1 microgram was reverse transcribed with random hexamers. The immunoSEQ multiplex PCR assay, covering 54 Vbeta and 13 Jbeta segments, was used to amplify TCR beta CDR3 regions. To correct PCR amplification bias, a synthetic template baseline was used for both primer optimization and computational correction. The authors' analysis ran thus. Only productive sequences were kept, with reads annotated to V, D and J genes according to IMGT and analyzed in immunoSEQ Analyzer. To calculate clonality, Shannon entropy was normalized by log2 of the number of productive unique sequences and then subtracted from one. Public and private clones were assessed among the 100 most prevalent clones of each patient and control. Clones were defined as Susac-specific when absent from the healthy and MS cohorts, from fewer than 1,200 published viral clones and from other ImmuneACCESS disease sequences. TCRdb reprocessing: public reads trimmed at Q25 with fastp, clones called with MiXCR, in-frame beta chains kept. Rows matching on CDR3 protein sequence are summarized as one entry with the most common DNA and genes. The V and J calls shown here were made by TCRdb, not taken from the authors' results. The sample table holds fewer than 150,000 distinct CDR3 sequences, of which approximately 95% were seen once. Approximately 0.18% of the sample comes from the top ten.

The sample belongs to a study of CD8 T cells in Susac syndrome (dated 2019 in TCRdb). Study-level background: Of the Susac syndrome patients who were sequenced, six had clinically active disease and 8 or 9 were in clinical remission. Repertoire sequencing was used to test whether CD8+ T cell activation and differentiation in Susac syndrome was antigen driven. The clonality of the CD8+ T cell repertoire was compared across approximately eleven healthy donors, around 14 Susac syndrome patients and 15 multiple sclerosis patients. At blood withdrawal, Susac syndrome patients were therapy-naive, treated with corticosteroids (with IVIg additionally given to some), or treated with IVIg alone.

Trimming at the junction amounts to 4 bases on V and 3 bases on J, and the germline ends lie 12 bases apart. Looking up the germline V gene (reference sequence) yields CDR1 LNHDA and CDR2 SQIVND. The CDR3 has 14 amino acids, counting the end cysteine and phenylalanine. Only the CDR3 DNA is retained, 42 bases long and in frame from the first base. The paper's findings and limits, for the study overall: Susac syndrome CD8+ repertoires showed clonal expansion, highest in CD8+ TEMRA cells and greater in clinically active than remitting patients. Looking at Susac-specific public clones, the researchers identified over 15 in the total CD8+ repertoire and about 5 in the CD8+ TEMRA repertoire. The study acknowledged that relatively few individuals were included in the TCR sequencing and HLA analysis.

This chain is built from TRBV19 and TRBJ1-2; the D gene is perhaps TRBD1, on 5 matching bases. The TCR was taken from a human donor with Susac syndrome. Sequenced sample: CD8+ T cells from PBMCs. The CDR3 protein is CASSREGKDYGYTF. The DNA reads TGTGCCAGTAGTAGGGAGGGGAAGGACTATGGCTACACCTTC.